The 13 T cell receptor beta chains presented below share a single source sample, sequenced in a study of cytomegalovirus exposure and HLA in healthy donors. Both 60 Vbeta primers and 13 Jbeta primers went into the PCR. Sequencing was performed with immunoSEQ multiplex PCR; in TCRdb, only in-frame clones are kept and a portion is missing. The sample consists of 180,000 or so clones, roughly four fifths of them appearing once. Sequencing was done on a sample of PBMCs. The receptors were gathered from a woman in her fifties or sixties in good health and CMV-seropositive.

In DNA, the CDR3 is TGTGCCAGCAGCTTAGGCGGGAGAGGGGCAGATACGCAGTATTTT. Its protein is CASSLGGRGADTQYF. V gene TRBV7-8 combines with J gene TRBJ2-3, with 7 positions matching TRBD2. Germline V gene sequence: CDR1 SGHVS, CDR2 FQNEAQ. V was clipped by 1 base and J by 4 bases; unmatched bases: 5. This CDR3 spans 15 amino acids.

Comments on this clone: The junction and the germline gene differ at one end; a read error may be behind it. The same CDR3 also results from other DNA sequences found in this sample. The chain carries TRBV11-2 and TRBJ2-3; D gene uncertain. The V gene's germline CDR1 is SGHAT and CDR2 FQNNGV. The CDR3 contains 12 residues. The CDR3 nucleotides are TGCGCCAGCAGCCCAACGGCGGTGACGCAGTATTTT. It translates to CASSPTAVTQYF.

The chain has TRBV6-1 and TRBJ1-6, with D possibly matching TRBD1 (6 bases). V lost 10 bases to trimming and J lost 9 bases, with 16 bases between them. The CDR3 covers 13 residues. Germline loops: CDR1 MNHNS, CDR2 SASEGT. CDR3 DNA: TGTGCCATCTTTTTGGGGGCTGGTTCACCCCTCCACTTT. Residues: CAIFLGAGSPLHF.

For the CDR3, the DNA is TGTGCCAGCAGCTTAGAGCGCGGGGCGAGCTACAATGAGCAGTTCTTC. Translated: CASSLERGASYNEQFF. The chain has TRBV11-2 and TRBJ2-1; TRBD2 is a possible D gene (6 bases). V lost 0 bases and J lost 3, with 12 bases in between. The germline gives CDR1 SGHAT, CDR2 FQNNGV. The CDR3 has 16 amino acids.

The V call is TRBV30, the J call TRBJ2-5; D remains ambiguous. Germline CDR1 GTSNPN, CDR2 SVGIG (reference sequence). V was cut by 3 bases and J by 3 bases, with 2 bases left in between. The CDR3 sequence is 10 residues long. CDR3 nucleotides: TGTGCCTGGAGCAAAGAGACCCAGTACTTC. This encodes CAWSKETQYF.

This chain connects TRBV10-2 to TRBJ2-1; TRBD2 is a possible D gene (6 bases). The V and J ends lost 7 bases and 6 bases respectively, with 16 bases between them. Germline CDR1 and CDR2: WSHSY and SAAADI. The CDR3 spans 14 residues. The CDR3 region is CASTSGTQSNEQFF. CDR3 coding DNA: TGCGCCAGCACGTCCGGGACTCAGAGCAATGAGCAGTTCTTC.

CDR3 DNA: TGTGCCAGCAGATACGGGAACGAGCAGTACTTC. The encoded protein is CASRYGNEQYF. J is TRBJ2-5 and V is TRBV7-8, with a weak D call TRBD2 (5 bases). TRBJ2-7 explains the end of the DNA better; the J call may be wrong. From germline, CDR1 is SGHVS and CDR2 FQNEAQ. The CDR3 is 11 residues long.

This clone was detected a few times. At one end, the junction sequence differs from germline, possibly due to a read error. V and J are TRBV7-9 and TRBJ2-1; D is unresolved. Germline V gives CDR1 SEHNR, CDR2 FQNEAQ (reference sequence). The length of the CDR3 is 15 residues. In nucleotides, the CDR3 is TGTTCCAGCAGCTTAGACGGGTCCTTCTACAATGAGCAGTTCTTC. Its translation is CSSSLDGSFYNEQFF.

The chain joins TRBV5-1 to TRBJ1-2; a possible D gene is TRBD1 (6 bases). V was trimmed by 3 bases and J by 8 bases, leaving 17 bases between them. The CDR3 length is 14 residues. Germline values: CDR1 SGHRS, CDR2 YFSETQ. CDR3 sequence: CASSSTLGTNGYTF. CDR3 DNA sequence: TGCGCCAGCAGCTCCACCCTCGGGACAAACGGCTACACCTTC.

This clone was observed once. In nucleotides, the CDR3 is TGTGCCAGCAGCTCCACGGACAGGGGAGATAATTCACCCCTCCACTTT. Translated, it gives CASSSTDRGDNSPLHF. The genes are TRBV7-9 and TRBJ1-6, with 9 positions matching TRBD1. This CDR3 has 16 residues. The germline CDR1 and CDR2 sequences are SEHNR and FQNEAQ (reference sequence). V lost 4 bases, J lost 5 bases, and 6 bases stayed unmatched.

V is TRBV19 and J is TRBJ2-2; D is unresolved. The germline gives CDR1 LNHDA, CDR2 SQIVND (reference sequence). CDR3 length: 15 residues. Trimming removed 4 bases from V and 3 bases from J, with 12 bases in between. The CDR3: CASSRLEYYTGELFF. The CDR3 nucleotides are TGTGCCAGTAGTAGATTGGAGTATTACACCGGGGAGCTGTTTTTT.

This clone has a handful of counts. Other nucleotide sequences in the sample specify the same CDR3. The chain uses TRBV7-9 and TRBJ1-2, with D possibly being TRBD1 (5 bases). The V end lost 5 bases, the J end lost 8 bases, and 12 bases lay between the germline ends. The CDR3 spans 12 residues. CDR1 is SEHNR and CDR2 is FQNEAQ in the germline V gene (reference sequence). Written as DNA, the CDR3 is TGTGCCAGCAGCCCGGGACTCCGAGGCTACACCTTC. Translation: CASSPGLRGYTF.

A note on this clone: The germline gene is not matched at one end of the junction; a read error may be the cause. The chain employs TRBV7-9 and TRBJ1-1; possibly TRBD1 for D (5 bases). Germline V CDR1 and CDR2: SEHNR, FQNEAQ (reference sequence). The CDR3 totals 16 residues. CDR3 protein: CSSSRITTGRGTEAFF. Here the CDR3 DNA reads TGTTCCAGCAGCCGTATTACGACGGGGAGGGGCACTGAAGCTTTCTTT.